The sequence of this TCR beta chain was determined in a study of blood T cell repertoires in COVID-19. Whole-study context: The origin of the acute and convalescent COVID-19 samples was the United States, Italy and Spain. T cells, B-cell-depleted T cells, or PBMCs provided the cDNA or gDNA that served as material.

This clone was observed a handful of times. The CDR3 has 18 amino acids. The trim removed 0 bases at V and 4 bases at J, leaving 11 bases unmatched. Per the germline V gene, CDR1 is SGDLS and CDR2 is YYNGEE. Here immunoSEQ multiplex PCR was the method, and the copy in TCRdb shows in-frame clones only, minus some. Of 150,000 to 190,000 clones listed, about 85% are singletons. J is TRBJ2-3 and V is TRBV9, with 10 bases fitting TRBD2. The TCR was taken from a woman aged 60-75 years with COVID-19, enrolled during active disease. The specimen was peripheral blood. The CDR3, as DNA: TGTGCCAGCAGCGTAGCCCTACGGGTAGCGGGAGGCTCAGATACGCAGTATTTT. It codes for CASSVALRVAGGSDTQYF.